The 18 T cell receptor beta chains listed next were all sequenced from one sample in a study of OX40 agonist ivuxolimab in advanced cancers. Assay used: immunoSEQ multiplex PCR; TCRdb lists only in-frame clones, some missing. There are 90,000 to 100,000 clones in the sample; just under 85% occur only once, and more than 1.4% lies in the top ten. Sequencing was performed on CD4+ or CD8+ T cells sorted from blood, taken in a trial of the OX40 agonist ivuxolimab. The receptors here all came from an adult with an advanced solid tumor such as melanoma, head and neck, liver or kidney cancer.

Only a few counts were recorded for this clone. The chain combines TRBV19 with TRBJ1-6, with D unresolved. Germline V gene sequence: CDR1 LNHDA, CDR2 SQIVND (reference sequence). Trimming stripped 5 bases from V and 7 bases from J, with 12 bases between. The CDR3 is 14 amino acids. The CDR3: CASSANPPNSPLHF. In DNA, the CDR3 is TGTGCCAGTAGTGCAAACCCTCCAAATTCACCCCTCCACTTT.

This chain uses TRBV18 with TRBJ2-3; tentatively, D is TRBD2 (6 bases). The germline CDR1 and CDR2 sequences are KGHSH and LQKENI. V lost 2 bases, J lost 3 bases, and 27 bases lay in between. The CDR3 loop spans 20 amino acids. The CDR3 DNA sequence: TGTGCCAGCTCACCATCTGCCTTGCGTCTAGCGTCTGGGGGTACAGATACGCAGTATTTT. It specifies CASSPSALRLASGGTDTQYF.

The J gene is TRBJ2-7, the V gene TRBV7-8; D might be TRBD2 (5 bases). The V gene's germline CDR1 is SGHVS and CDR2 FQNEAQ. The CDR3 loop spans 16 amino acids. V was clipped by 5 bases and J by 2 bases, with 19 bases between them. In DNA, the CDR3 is TGTGCCAGCAGCCAAGGACTGTACCCCCTTACCTACGAGCAGTACTTC. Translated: CASSQGLYPLTYEQYF.

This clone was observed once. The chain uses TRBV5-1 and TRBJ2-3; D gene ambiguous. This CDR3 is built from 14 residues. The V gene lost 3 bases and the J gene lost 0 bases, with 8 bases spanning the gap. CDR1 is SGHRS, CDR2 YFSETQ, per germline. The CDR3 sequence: CASSSDHSTDTQYF. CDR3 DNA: TGCGCCAGCAGCTCGGACCACAGCACAGATACGCAGTATTTT.

CDR3 coding DNA: TGCAGCGTTGTCGCAGGGAGAGGAATAGAGACCCAGTACTTC. Translating it yields CSVVAGRGIETQYF. The chain carries TRBV29-1 and TRBJ2-5, with D perhaps given as TRBD1 or TRBD2 (5 bases each). Looked up from germline, CDR1 is SQVTM and CDR2 is ANQGSEA. Trimming took 4 bases from V and 4 from J, leaving 16 bases between them. The CDR3 runs to 14 residues.

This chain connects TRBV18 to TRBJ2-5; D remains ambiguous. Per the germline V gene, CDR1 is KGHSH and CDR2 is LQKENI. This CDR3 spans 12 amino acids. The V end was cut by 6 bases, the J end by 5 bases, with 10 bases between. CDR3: CASSPTEETQYF. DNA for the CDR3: TGTGCCAGCTCCCCAACGGAGGAGACCCAGTACTTC.

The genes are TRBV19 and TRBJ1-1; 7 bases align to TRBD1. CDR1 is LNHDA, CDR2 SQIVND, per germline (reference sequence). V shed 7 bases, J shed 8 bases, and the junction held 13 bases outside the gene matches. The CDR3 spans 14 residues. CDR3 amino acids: CASTKFRDSREAFF. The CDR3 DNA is TGTGCCAGTACAAAGTTCAGGGACAGCAGAGAAGCTTTCTTT.

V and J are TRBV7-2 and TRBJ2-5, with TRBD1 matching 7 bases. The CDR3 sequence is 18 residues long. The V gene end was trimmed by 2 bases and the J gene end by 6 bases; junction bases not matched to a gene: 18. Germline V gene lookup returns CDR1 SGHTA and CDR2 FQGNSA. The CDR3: CASSLSNPAGVGGQTQYF. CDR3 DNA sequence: TGTGCCAGCAGCTTATCGAACCCTGCAGGGGTAGGGGGCCAGACCCAGTACTTC.

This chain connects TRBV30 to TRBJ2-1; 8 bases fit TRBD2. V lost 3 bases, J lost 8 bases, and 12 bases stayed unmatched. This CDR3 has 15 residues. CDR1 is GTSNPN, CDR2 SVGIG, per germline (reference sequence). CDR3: CAWSSGGSLSDEQFF. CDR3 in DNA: TGTGCCTGGAGCTCGGGAGGGAGCCTATCCGATGAGCAGTTCTTC.

DNA of the CDR3: TGTGCCAGCTCACCAGAGGGGACCAACTATGGCTACACCTTC. This translates into CASSPEGTNYGYTF. The rearrangement links TRBV18 to TRBJ1-2; a weak D match, TRBD1 (5 bases). Germline V gene data show CDR1 as KGHSH and CDR2 as LQKENI. This CDR3 has 14 residues. V was trimmed by 2 bases and J by 2 bases, leaving 9 bases between them. Combining the CDR3 with reference TRBV18 and TRBJ1-2 gives the whole variable domain NAGVMQNPRHLVRRRGQEARLRCSPMKGHSHVYWYRQLPEEGLKFMVYLQKENIIDESGMPKERFSAEFPKEGPSILRIQQVVRGDSAAYFCASSPEGTNYGYTFGSGTRLTVV.

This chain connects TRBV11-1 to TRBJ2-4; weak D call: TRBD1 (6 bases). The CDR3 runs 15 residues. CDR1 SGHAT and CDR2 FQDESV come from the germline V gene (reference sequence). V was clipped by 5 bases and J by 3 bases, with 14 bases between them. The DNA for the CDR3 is TGTGCCAGCAGCCACACAGGGTTAGGCAAAAACATTCAGTACTTC. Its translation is CASSHTGLGKNIQYF.

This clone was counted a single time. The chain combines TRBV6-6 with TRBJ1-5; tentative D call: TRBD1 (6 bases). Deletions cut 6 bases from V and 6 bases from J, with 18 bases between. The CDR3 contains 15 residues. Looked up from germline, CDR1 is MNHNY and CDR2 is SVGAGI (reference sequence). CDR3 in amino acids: CASSPGTSPGQPQHF. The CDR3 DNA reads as TGTGCCAGCAGCCCCGGGACATCCCCGGGTCAGCCCCAGCATTTT.

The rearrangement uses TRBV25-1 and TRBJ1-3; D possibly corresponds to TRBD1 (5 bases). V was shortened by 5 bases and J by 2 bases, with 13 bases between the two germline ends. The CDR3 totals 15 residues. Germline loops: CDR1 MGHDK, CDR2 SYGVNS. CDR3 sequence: CASSSGRIPGNTIYF. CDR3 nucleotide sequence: TGTGCCAGCAGTTCAGGGAGGATCCCTGGAAACACCATATATTTT.

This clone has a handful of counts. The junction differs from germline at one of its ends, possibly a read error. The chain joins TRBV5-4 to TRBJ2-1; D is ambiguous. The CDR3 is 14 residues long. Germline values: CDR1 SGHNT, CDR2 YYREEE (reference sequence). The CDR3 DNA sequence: TGTGCCAGCAGCTTGGTTGGGTCCTCCAATGAGCAGTTCTTC. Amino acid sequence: CASSLVGSSNEQFF.

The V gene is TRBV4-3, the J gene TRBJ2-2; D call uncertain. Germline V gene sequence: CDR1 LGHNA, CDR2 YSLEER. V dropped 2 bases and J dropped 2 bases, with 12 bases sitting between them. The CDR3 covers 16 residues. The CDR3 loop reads CASSQPVTLNTGELFF. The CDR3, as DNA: TGCGCCAGCAGCCAACCCGTGACTCTCAACACCGGGGAGCTGTTTTTT.

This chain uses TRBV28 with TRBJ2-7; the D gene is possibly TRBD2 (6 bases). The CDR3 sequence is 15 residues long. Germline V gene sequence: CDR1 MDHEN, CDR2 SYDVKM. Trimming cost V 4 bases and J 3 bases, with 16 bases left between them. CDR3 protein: CASSSSGGEYYEQYF. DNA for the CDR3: TGTGCCAGCAGTTCATCAGGAGGGGAGTACTACGAGCAGTACTTC.

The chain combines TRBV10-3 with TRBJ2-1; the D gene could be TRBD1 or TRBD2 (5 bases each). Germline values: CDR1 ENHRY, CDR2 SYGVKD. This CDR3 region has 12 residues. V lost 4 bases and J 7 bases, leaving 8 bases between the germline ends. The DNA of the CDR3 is TGTGCCATCAGTGGGGGGAGTAATGAGCAGTTCTTC. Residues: CAISGGSNEQFF.

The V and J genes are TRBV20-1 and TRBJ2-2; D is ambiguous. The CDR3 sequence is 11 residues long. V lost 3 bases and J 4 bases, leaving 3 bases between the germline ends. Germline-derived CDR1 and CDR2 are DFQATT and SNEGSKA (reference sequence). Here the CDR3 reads CSARATGELFF. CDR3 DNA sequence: TGCAGTGCTAGGGCCACCGGGGAGCTGTTTTTT.